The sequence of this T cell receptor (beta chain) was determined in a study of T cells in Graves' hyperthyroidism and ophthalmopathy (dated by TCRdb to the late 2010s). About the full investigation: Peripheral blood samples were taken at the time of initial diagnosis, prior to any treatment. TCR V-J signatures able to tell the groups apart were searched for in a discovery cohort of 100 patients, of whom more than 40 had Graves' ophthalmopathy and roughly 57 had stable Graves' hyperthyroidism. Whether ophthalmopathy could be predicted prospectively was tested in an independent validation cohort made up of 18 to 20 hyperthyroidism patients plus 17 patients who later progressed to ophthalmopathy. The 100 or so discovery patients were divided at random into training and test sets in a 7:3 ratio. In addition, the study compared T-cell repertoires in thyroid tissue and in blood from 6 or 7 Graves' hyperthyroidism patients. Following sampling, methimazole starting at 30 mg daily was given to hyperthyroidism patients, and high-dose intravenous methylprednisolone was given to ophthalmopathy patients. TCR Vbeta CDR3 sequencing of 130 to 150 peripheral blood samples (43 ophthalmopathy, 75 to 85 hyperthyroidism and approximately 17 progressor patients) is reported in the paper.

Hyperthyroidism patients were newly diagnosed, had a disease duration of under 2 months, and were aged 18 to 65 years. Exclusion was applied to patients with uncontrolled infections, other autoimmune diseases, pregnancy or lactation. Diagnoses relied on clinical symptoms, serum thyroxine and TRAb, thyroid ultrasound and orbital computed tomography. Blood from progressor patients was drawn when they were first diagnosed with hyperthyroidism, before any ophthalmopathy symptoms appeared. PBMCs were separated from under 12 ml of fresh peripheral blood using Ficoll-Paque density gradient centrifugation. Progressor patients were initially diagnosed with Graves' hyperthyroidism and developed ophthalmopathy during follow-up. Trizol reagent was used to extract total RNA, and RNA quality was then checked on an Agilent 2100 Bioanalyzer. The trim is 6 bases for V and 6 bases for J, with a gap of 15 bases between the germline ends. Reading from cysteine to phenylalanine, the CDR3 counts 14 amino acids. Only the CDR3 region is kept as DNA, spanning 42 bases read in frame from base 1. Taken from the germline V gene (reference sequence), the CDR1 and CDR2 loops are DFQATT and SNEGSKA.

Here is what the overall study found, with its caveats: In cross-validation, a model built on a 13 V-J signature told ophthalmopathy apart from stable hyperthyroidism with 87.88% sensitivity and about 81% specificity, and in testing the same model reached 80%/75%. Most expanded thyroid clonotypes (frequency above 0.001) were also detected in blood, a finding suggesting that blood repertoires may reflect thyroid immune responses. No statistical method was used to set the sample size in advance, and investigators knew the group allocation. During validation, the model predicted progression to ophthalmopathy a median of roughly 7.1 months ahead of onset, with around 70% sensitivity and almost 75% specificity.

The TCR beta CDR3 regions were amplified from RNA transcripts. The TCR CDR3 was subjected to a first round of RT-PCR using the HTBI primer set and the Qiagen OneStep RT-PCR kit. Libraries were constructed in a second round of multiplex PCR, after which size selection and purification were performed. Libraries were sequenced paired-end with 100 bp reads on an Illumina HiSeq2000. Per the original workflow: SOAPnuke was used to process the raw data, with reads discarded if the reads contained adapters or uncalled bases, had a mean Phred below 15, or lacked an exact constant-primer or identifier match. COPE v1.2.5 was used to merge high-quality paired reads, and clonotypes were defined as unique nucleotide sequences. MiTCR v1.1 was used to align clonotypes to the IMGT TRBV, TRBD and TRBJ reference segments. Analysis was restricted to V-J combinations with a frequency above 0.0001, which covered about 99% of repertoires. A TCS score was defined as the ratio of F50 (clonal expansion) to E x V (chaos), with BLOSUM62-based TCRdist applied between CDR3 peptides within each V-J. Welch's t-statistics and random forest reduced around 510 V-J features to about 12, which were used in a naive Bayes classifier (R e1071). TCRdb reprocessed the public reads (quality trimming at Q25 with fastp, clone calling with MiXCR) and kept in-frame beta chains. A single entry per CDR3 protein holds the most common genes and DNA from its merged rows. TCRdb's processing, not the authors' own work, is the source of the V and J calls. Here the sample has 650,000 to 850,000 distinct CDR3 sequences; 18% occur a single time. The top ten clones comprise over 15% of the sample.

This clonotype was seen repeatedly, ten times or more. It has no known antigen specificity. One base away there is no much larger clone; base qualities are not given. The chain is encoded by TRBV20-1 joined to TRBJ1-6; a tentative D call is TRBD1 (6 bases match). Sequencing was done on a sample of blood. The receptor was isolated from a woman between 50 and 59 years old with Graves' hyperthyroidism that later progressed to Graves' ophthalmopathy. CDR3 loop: CSARMDSRNSPLHF. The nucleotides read TGCAGTGCCCGAATGGACAGCCGTAATTCACCCCTCCACTTT.